This T cell receptor (beta chain) was recovered during a study of CD8 T cells in ankylosing spondylitis. Study outcomes and limitations: Roughly eight highly homologous variants made up a TCR beta motif that seemed to typify ankylosing spondylitis blood. Reportedly, significant enrichment of disease-linked clones occurred in matched ankylosing spondylitis synovial fluid.

CDR1 MDHEN and CDR2 SYDVKM come from the germline V gene. The CDR3 is 14 residues long. V trimming: 6 bases; J trimming: 4 bases; junction bases outside the gene matches: 9. This clonotype occurred a few times. Its antigen is unknown. Generation of TCR beta libraries employed quantitative 5'-RACE incorporating molecular barcodes. In TCRdb, the 5' RACE reads were re-called with MiXCR into one record per CDR3 protein. The data show some 150,000 distinct CDR3 sequences, more than 40% seen once. This clonotype was sampled from a male donor with ankylosing spondylitis. V usage is TRBV28 and J usage is TRBJ2-7; 7 bases match TRBD1. The sample comprised synovial fluid, either unsorted or a sorted T cell fraction (not recorded which). The CDR3 nucleotides are TGTGCCAGCAGCCTAATCCACAGGGGTTACGAGCAGTACTTC. It specifies CASSLIHRGYEQYF.